A selection of T cell receptor beta chains follows, all from one sample in a study of technical replicates of blood from a handful of donors. Some clones are missing from TCRdb's copy, which holds only in-frame ones; the method was immunoSEQ multiplex PCR. Of 100,000 or so clones listed, over 90% were seen once; the top ten hold approximately 0.21%. Sequencing was carried out using T cells isolated from PBMCs. Receptors originate from a human donor in good health. Both conserved end residues are part of each CDR3. Fields, in order: J gene, V gene, clone size, D gene, CDR3 protein, CDR3 DNA. The D gene is left open where the match is weak. Size values are once, few and many counts, or a class for expanded clones, and some rows have none.

J gene: TRBJ1-4; V gene: TRBV4-1; clone size: once; D gene: NA; CDR3 protein: CASSQDQATNEKLFF; CDR3 DNA: TGCGCCAGCAGCCAAGATCAGGCGACTAATGAAAAACTGTTTTTT
J gene: TRBJ2-1; V gene: TRBV10-3; clone size: NA; D gene: TRBD1; CDR3 protein: CAVQERTGHNEQFF; CDR3 DNA: TGTGCCGTCCAGGAACGGACAGGTCACAATGAGCAGTTCTTC
J gene: TRBJ2-7; V gene: TRBV28; clone size: NA; D gene: NA; CDR3 protein: CASSLAGTSYEQYF; CDR3 DNA: TGTGCCAGCAGTTTAGCAGGGACATCCTACGAGCAGTACTTC
J gene: TRBJ1-1; V gene: TRBV6-6; clone size: NA; D gene: TRBD1; CDR3 protein: CASNPRQGGTEAFF; CDR3 DNA: TGTGCCAGCAACCCACGACAGGGTGGCACTGAAGCTTTCTTT
J gene: TRBJ1-4; V gene: TRBV6-1; clone size: NA; D gene: NA; CDR3 protein: CASSEMLGAFEKLFF; CDR3 DNA: TGTGCCAGCAGTGAAATGTTGGGGGCGTTTGAAAAACTGTTTTTT
J gene: TRBJ2-3; V gene: TRBV28; clone size: NA; D gene: TRBD1; CDR3 protein: CASSFVVAGGRDTQYF; CDR3 DNA: TGTGCCAGCAGTTTCGTGGTGGCAGGGGGCCGAGATACGCAGTATTTT
J gene: TRBJ1-2; V gene: TRBV6-6; clone size: NA; D gene: NA; CDR3 protein: CASSPSGHYGYTF; CDR3 DNA: TGTGCCAGCAGTCCTTCAGGTCACTATGGCTACACCTTC
J gene: TRBJ2-3; V gene: TRBV15; clone size: NA; D gene: NA; CDR3 protein: CATSREQAANTDTQYF; CDR3 DNA: TGTGCCACCAGCAGAGAACAGGCAGCAAACACAGATACGCAGTATTTT
J gene: TRBJ1-1; V gene: TRBV7-9; clone size: NA; D gene: NA; CDR3 protein: CASSRAADTEAFF; CDR3 DNA: TGTGCCAGCAGCCGAGCAGCGGACACTGAAGCTTTCTTT
J gene: TRBJ1-5; V gene: TRBV10-2; clone size: NA; D gene: NA; CDR3 protein: CASKPGPYSNQPQHF; CDR3 DNA: TGCGCCAGCAAACCGGGTCCTTATAGCAATCAGCCCCAGCATTTT
J gene: TRBJ2-1; V gene: TRBV5-1; clone size: NA; D gene: TRBD1; CDR3 protein: CASSLEGADYNEQFF; CDR3 DNA: TGCGCCAGCAGCTTGGAGGGGGCCGACTACAATGAGCAGTTCTTC
J gene: TRBJ2-7; V gene: TRBV4-1; clone size: NA; D gene: TRBD2; CDR3 protein: CASSQTLAGAGEQYF; CDR3 DNA: TGCGCCAGCAGCCAAACCCTAGCGGGTGCCGGCGAGCAGTACTTC
J gene: TRBJ1-6; V gene: TRBV9; clone size: NA; D gene: NA; CDR3 protein: CASSTGPGGVPLHF; CDR3 DNA: TGTGCCAGCAGCACAGGGCCCGGGGGGGTTCCCCTCCACTTT
J gene: TRBJ2-3; V gene: TRBV10-1; clone size: NA; D gene: NA; CDR3 protein: CASSESLGRAATQYF; CDR3 DNA: TGCGCCAGCAGTGAGTCTCTCGGCAGGGCCGCTACGCAGTATTTT
J gene: TRBJ1-5; V gene: TRBV18; clone size: NA; D gene: TRBD1; CDR3 protein: CASSPGDRGLHQPQHF; CDR3 DNA: TGTGCCAGCTCGCCTGGGGACAGGGGGCTTCATCAGCCCCAGCATTTT
J gene: TRBJ1-5; V gene: TRBV13; clone size: NA; D gene: NA; CDR3 protein: CASSSTEENQPQHF; CDR3 DNA: TGTGCCAGCAGCTCGACGGAGGAGAATCAGCCCCAGCATTTT
J gene: TRBJ1-1; V gene: TRBV6-6; clone size: once; D gene: TRBD1; CDR3 protein: CASSYDPRQGDTEAFF; CDR3 DNA: TGTGCCAGCAGTTACGATCCGAGACAGGGCGACACTGAAGCTTTCTTT
J gene: TRBJ1-2; V gene: TRBV9; clone size: NA; D gene: NA; CDR3 protein: CASSPLGGIALYGYTF; CDR3 DNA: TGTGCCAGCAGCCCCCTGGGAGGGATTGCCCTCTATGGCTACACCTTC
J gene: TRBJ1-1; V gene: TRBV9; clone size: once; D gene: TRBD1; CDR3 protein: CASSVGQVNTEAFF; CDR3 DNA: TGTGCCAGCAGCGTGGGACAGGTGAACACTGAAGCTTTCTTT
J gene: TRBJ1-1; V gene: TRBV2; clone size: NA; D gene: NA; CDR3 protein: CASSELPGGAEAFF; CDR3 DNA: TGTGCCAGCAGTGAACTTCCCGGAGGGGCTGAAGCTTTCTTT
J gene: TRBJ2-1; V gene: TRBV11-2; clone size: once; D gene: NA; CDR3 protein: CASSQPRDGLARFF; CDR3 DNA: TGTGCCAGCAGCCAACCCCGTGACGGTCTAGCGCGGTTCTTC
J gene: TRBJ2-1; V gene: TRBV10-2; clone size: NA; D gene: NA; CDR3 protein: CASRTGSNEQFF; CDR3 DNA: TGCGCCAGCAGAACAGGGAGCAATGAGCAGTTCTTC
J gene: TRBJ2-3; V gene: TRBV7-9; clone size: NA; D gene: NA; CDR3 protein: CASSSMLGGGLTDTQYF; CDR3 DNA: TGTGCCAGCAGCTCGATGCTCGGCGGAGGACTCACAGATACGCAGTATTTT
J gene: TRBJ1-1; V gene: TRBV5-1; clone size: NA; D gene: NA; CDR3 protein: CASSLVAGAEAFF; CDR3 DNA: TGCGCCAGCAGCTTGGTAGCGGGAGCCGAAGCTTTCTTT
J gene: TRBJ2-7; V gene: TRBV2; clone size: NA; D gene: TRBD2; CDR3 protein: CASRGTSGLYEQYF; CDR3 DNA: TGTGCCAGCAGAGGGACTAGCGGCCTCTACGAGCAGTACTTC
J gene: TRBJ2-7; V gene: TRBV4-1; clone size: once; D gene: NA; CDR3 protein: CASSSSGTSSYEQYF; CDR3 DNA: TGCGCCAGCAGCTCGTCCGGGACAAGCTCCTACGAGCAGTACTTC
J gene: TRBJ1-1; V gene: TRBV4-1; clone size: NA; D gene: NA; CDR3 protein: CASSLDSDYTEAFF; CDR3 DNA: TGCGCCAGCAGCCTCGACAGCGATTACACTGAAGCTTTCTTT
J gene: TRBJ1-5; V gene: TRBV2; clone size: NA; D gene: NA; CDR3 protein: CASSTEANQPQHF; CDR3 DNA: TGTGCCAGCAGTACCGAGGCAAATCAGCCCCAGCATTTT
J gene: TRBJ1-4; V gene: TRBV18; clone size: NA; D gene: NA; CDR3 protein: CASSPSGGSTREKLFF; CDR3 DNA: TGTGCCAGCTCACCGTCCGGGGGTTCCACCAGGGAAAAACTGTTTTTT
J gene: TRBJ1-5; V gene: TRBV19; clone size: NA; D gene: TRBD1; CDR3 protein: CASRDRAYSNQPQHF; CDR3 DNA: TGTGCCAGTAGGGACAGGGCATATAGCAATCAGCCCCAGCATTTT
J gene: TRBJ2-7; V gene: TRBV11-2; clone size: NA; D gene: NA; CDR3 protein: CASSLGFGSRIYEQYF; CDR3 DNA: TGTGCCAGCAGCTTAGGTTTTGGGAGTAGAATCTACGAGCAGTACTTC
J gene: TRBJ1-2; V gene: TRBV28; clone size: NA; D gene: NA; CDR3 protein: CASSLNPGRDNYGYTF; CDR3 DNA: TGTGCCAGCAGTCTTAATCCAGGCCGGGATAACTATGGCTACACCTTC
J gene: TRBJ1-5; V gene: TRBV2; clone size: once; D gene: NA; CDR3 protein: CASNQAPYSNQPQHF; CDR3 DNA: TGTGCCAGCAACCAGGCCCCATATAGCAATCAGCCCCAGCATTTT
J gene: TRBJ2-1; V gene: TRBV28; clone size: NA; D gene: TRBD2; CDR3 protein: CASRRHLGLAGVNEQFF; CDR3 DNA: TGTGCCAGCAGGCGACATTTGGGACTAGCGGGAGTCAATGAGCAGTTCTTC
J gene: TRBJ2-2; V gene: TRBV28; clone size: NA; D gene: TRBD2; CDR3 protein: CASSLYLSAGGRSGELFF; CDR3 DNA: TGTGCCAGCAGTTTATACCTCTCGGCGGGGGGGCGGTCCGGGGAGCTGTTTTTT
J gene: TRBJ2-7; V gene: TRBV6-1; clone size: NA; D gene: TRBD1; CDR3 protein: CASSRDRGYEQYF; CDR3 DNA: TGTGCCAGCAGCCGGGACAGGGGGTACGAGCAGTACTTC
J gene: TRBJ2-1; V gene: TRBV5-1; clone size: NA; D gene: TRBD2; CDR3 protein: CASSMPASSSGGYNEQFF; CDR3 DNA: TGCGCCAGCAGCATGCCAGCTAGTTCTAGCGGGGGATACAATGAGCAGTTCTTC